The 5 T cell receptor beta chains in this list originate from one sample, sequenced in a study of blood T cell repertoires in COVID-19. TCRdb's table, derived via immunoSEQ multiplex PCR, lists solely in-frame clones and lacks some. Of roughly 43,000 clones listed, 70% to 90% were seen once; the top ten hold roughly 14%. Sequenced material: peripheral blood. These receptors were taken from a human donor in a cohort sampled during active COVID-19. The donor label of this sample is uncertain.

For the CDR3, the DNA is TGTGCCAGCAGCTTAGACCCAGGGCAATTAGTCACTGAAGCTTTCTTT. Protein sequence: CASSLDPGQLVTEAFF. This chain uses TRBV7-8 with TRBJ1-1; possibly TRBD1 for D (5 bases). Germline assignment: CDR1 SGHVS and CDR2 FQNEAQ. The V end lost 1 base, the J end lost 4 bases, and 16 bases lay between the germline ends. This CDR3 contains 16 residues.

This clone was observed a single time. V and J are TRBV7-2 and TRBJ2-7; TRBD1 agrees at 11 bases. Germline trimming cut 5 bases from V and 6 bases from J; bases unmatched to any gene: 3. CDR1 is SGHTA, CDR2 FQGNSA, per germline. CDR3 length equals 13 residues. CDR3 DNA: TGTGCCAGCAGCGGACAGGGGGCGCGCGAGCAGTACTTC. This gives the protein CASSGQGAREQYF.

The chain combines TRBV5-4 with TRBJ2-3, with 8 bases identical to TRBD1. CDR3 length: 14 residues. Germline assignment: CDR1 SGHNT and CDR2 YYREEE (reference sequence). V dropped 0 bases and J dropped 5; count of bases not matched to a gene: 2. CDR3 DNA sequence: TGTGCCAGCAGCTTGGGAGACAGGGGAGATACGCAGTATTTT. It codes for CASSLGDRGDTQYF.

V and J are TRBV7-8 and TRBJ1-2; D is unclear. This CDR3 contains 13 residues. Germline values: CDR1 SGHVS, CDR2 FQNEAQ. V gave up 5 bases and J gave up 5 bases, with 12 bases separating them. The CDR3 DNA sequence: TGTGCCAGCAGCCCCAGGCCCCTTTATGGCTACACCTTC. It yields the protein CASSPRPLYGYTF.

The CDR3: CASSGQKNTEAFF. Written as DNA, the CDR3 is TGTGCCAGCAGCGGACAGAAGAACACTGAAGCTTTCTTT. The chain employs TRBV7-2 and TRBJ1-1; D may be TRBD1 (6 bases). V shed 5 bases and J shed 1 base, with 8 bases lying between them. The CDR3 totals 13 residues. CDR1 and CDR2 (germline): SGHTA, FQGNSA.